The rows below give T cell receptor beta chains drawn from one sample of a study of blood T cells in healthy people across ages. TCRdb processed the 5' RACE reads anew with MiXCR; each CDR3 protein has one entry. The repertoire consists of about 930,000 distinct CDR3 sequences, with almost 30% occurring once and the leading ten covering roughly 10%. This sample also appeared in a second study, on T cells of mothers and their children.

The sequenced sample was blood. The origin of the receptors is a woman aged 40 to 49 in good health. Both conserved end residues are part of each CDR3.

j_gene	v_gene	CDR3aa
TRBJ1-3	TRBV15	CATSRPPSGNTIYF
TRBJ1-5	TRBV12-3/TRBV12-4	CASSLTDGNQPQHF
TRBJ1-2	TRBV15	CATSRDPSYYGYTF
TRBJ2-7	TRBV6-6	CASRADRADPYEQYF
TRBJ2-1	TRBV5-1	CASSGTMGDPEQFF
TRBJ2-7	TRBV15	CATSRGLGSYEQYF
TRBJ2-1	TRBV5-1	CASSLEGVPPDEQFF
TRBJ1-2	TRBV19	CASSSQGRHDYTF
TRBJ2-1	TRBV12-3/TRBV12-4	CASSLVTSGNEQFF
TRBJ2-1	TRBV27	CASSLWGGPTRPNEQFF
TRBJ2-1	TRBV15	CATSRGGEVRNEQFF
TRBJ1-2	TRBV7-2	CASSPRDSSYTF
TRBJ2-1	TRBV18	CASSPGLGHNEQFF
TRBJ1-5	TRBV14	CASSLTGGPQHF
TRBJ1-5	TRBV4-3	CASSQDWAGKGNQPQHF
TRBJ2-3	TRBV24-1	CATSDRAGTDTQYF
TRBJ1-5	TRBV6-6	CASRKDRGGNQPQHF
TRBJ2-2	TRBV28	CASSLIEVTGELFF
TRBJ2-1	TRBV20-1	CSAREGKQGRHEQFF
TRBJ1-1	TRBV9	CASSYPGQQAFF
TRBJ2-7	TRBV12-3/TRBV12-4	CASSPWRSPFSYEQYF
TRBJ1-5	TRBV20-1	CSARTGAAYNQPQHF
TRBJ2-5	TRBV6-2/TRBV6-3	CANSYVGLAGETQYF
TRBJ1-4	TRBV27	CASQLSRRPNEKLFF
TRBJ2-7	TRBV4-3	CASSQELDGDYEQYF
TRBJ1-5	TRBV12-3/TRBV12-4	CASSPEQGARNQPQHF
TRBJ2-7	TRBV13	CASSLEGGKYEQYF
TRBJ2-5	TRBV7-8	CASRFGGQGGSETQYF
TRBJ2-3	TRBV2	CASSDARRNTDTQYF
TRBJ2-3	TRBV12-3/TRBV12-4	CASSFGGSTDTQYF
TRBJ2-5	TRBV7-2	CASSPGAGWAQYF
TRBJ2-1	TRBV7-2	CASSPTGANGEQFF
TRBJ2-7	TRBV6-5	CASSYSRGPSYEQYF
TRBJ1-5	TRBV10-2	CASSGGANQPQHF
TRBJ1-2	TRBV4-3	CASSQGGGGFYGYTF
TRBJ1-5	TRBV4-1	CASSQGQGEQPQHF
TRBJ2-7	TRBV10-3	CAISESSGIYEQYF
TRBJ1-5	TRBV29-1	CSVAEVDSNQPQHF
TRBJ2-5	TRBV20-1	CRARKDRGPGEQYF
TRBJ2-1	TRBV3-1	CASSQGLSGSEQFF
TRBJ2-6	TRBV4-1	CASSQGVLAVGSGANVLTF
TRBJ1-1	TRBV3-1	CASSQASGASTEAFF
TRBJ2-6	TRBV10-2	CASSDVVGGAPSGANVLTF
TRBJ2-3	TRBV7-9	CASSRELQYTDTQYF
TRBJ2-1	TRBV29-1	CSVGRRTGPGYNEQFF
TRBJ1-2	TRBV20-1	CSTSEPPVSGPAGYTF
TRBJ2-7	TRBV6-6	CASSYSNNYEQYF
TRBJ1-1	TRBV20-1	CSARDTGIANTEAFF
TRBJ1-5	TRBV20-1	CSARLGQGNQPQHF
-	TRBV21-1	CASSDPGTPPYNEQYF